The 21 T cell receptor beta chains in this list originate from one sample, sequenced in a study of Graves' ophthalmopathy and Graves' hyperthyroidism. Amplified material comprised TCR beta CDR3 regions derived from RNA transcripts. An opening RT-PCR round employed HTBI primers and preceded a second-round multiplex PCR. TCRdb reprocessed the multiplex PCR reads with MiXCR, giving one entry per CDR3 protein. The sample holds a few hundred thousand distinct CDR3 sequences, about 17% seen once. Specimen: peripheral blood. These receptors came from an adult woman with stable Graves' hyperthyroidism.

This clonotype was counted at least ten times. The chain carries TRBV7-2 and TRBJ2-7; D is ambiguous. Germline loops: CDR1 SGHTA, CDR2 FQGNSA. This CDR3 has 12 amino acids. V gave up 4 bases and J gave up 1 base, with 5 bases separating them. As DNA, the CDR3 is TGTGCCAGCAGCTACCTATCCTACGAGCAGTACTTC. It encodes CASSYLSYEQYF. The full variable domain, in which reference TRBV7-2 and TRBJ2-7 provide the parts outside the CDR3, is GAGVSQSPSNKVTEKGKDVELRCDPISGHTALYWYRQSLGQGLEFLIYFQGNSAPDKSGLPSDRFSAERTGGSVSTLTIQRTQQEDSAVYLCASSYLSYEQYFGPGTRLTVT.

This clonotype was recorded at least ten times. The chain couples TRBV6-6 to TRBJ2-5, with 10 positions matching TRBD2. The CDR3 has 16 residues. Germline CDR1 is MNHNY and CDR2 is SVGAGI (reference sequence). V lost 0 bases, J lost 5 bases, and 6 bases stayed unmatched. The CDR3 DNA reads TGTGCCAGCAGTTACTCGTCTAGCGGGAGCGTGGAGACCCAGTACTTC. Translation: CASSYSSSGSVETQYF.

This clonotype came up many times. The genes are TRBV12-3 or TRBV12-4 and TRBJ2-7, with D perhaps matching TRBD1 (6 bases). This CDR3 is built from 12 residues. V lost 6 bases to trimming and J lost 2 bases, with 8 bases between them. CDR3 amino acids: CASRRTAYEQYF. In DNA, the CDR3 is TGTGCCAGCAGAAGGACAGCCTACGAGCAGTACTTC.

This clonotype was recorded many times. This chain uses TRBV12-3 or TRBV12-4 with TRBJ1-2; TRBD1 aligns across 8 bases. CDR3 length: 15 residues. V was pared by 3 bases and J by 3 bases, with 6 bases of the junction left unmatched. In DNA, the CDR3 is TGTGCCAGCAGTTTGGGGGGGACAGGCTACTATGGCTACACCTTC. Its translation is CASSLGGTGYYGYTF.

This clonotype occurred once. The chain uses TRBV6-5 and TRBJ2-7; TRBD2 agrees at 9 bases. CDR1 MNHEY and CDR2 SVGAGI come from the germline V gene. The CDR3 spans 14 residues. Unmatched junction bases numbered 9, after V lost 4 bases and J lost 8 bases. CDR3 sequence: CASSSSSGMDKQYF. The CDR3 region has the DNA TGTGCCAGCAGTTCCTCTAGCGGGATGGACAAGCAGTACTTC.

This clonotype was observed at least ten times. This chain joins TRBV6-1 and TRBJ2-7; 13 bases fit TRBD2. Germline assignment: CDR1 MNHNS and CDR2 SASEGT. CDR3 size: 15 residues. The ends lost 2 bases at V and 9 bases at J; junction bases unmatched: 7. CDR3: CASSERTSGSQGQYF. CDR3 coding DNA: TGTGCCAGCAGTGAAAGGACTAGCGGGAGCCAAGGGCAGTACTTC.

There are many counts of this clonotype. The rearrangement joins TRBV7-3 to TRBJ2-2; possibly TRBD2 for D (5 bases). Germline lookup yields CDR1 SGHTA and CDR2 FQGTGA. Trimming cost V 5 bases and J 5 bases, with 12 bases left between them. The CDR3 length is 14 residues. CDR3 residues: CASSKGSVTGELFF. The DNA for the CDR3 is TGTGCCAGCAGCAAGGGTAGCGTGACCGGGGAGCTGTTTTTT.

The sample holds many counts of this clonotype. This chain uses TRBV12-3 or TRBV12-4 with TRBJ1-5; D not certain. Deletions cut 0 bases from V and 5 bases from J, with 5 bases between. The length of the CDR3 is 13 residues. CDR3 coding DNA: TGTGCCAGCAGTTTAGCGTCCGATCAGCCCCAGCATTTT. It translates to CASSLASDQPQHF.

In regard to this clonotype: This may be a read error, as it is one base from a much larger clone. V usage is TRBV11-2 and J usage is TRBJ1-6; the D gene is possibly TRBD1 (6 bases). CDR1 is SGHAT, CDR2 FQNNGV, per germline. This CDR3 region has 16 residues. The CDR3 DNA sequence: TGTGCCAGCAGCTCGGGTGTGGGACAAGATAATTCACACCTCCACTTT. The encoded protein is CASSSGVGQDNSHLHF.

This clonotype was picked up many times. This chain links TRBV6-1 with TRBJ2-4; no clear D. Germline V gene sequence: CDR1 MNHNS, CDR2 SASEGT. Trimming took 4 bases from V and 9 from J, leaving 7 bases between them. This CDR3 contains 11 residues. The CDR3 DNA reads as TGTGCCAGCAGTGGAGATATCATTCAGTACTTC. Translation gives CASSGDIIQYF.

This clonotype was seen ten or more times. The gene calls are TRBV20-1 and TRBJ2-7, with 10 bases aligning to TRBD1. This CDR3 has 13 residues. Germline V gives CDR1 DFQATT, CDR2 SNEGSKA (reference sequence). The V segment lost 7 bases and the J segment 4 bases; nucleotides outside the gene matches: 7. The CDR3 DNA is TGCAGTGTAGGACAGGGGGGATTTTACGAGCAGTACTTC. This codes for CSVGQGGFYEQYF.

V gene TRBV6-5 combines with J gene TRBJ2-6, with no clear D. Germline lookup yields CDR1 MNHEY and CDR2 SVGAGI. The CDR3 sequence is 16 residues long. The V end lost 2 bases, the J end lost 2 bases, and 10 bases lay between the germline ends. DNA of the CDR3: TGTGCCAGCAGTTACCGTGGCTTGGCTGGGGCCAACGTCCTGACTTTC. Translated: CASSYRGLAGANVLTF.

Ten or more counts support this clonotype. V gene TRBV29-1 combines with J gene TRBJ2-7, with a possible D match to TRBD2 (6 bases). The CDR3 has 13 amino acids. Trimming removed 7 bases from V and 3 bases from J, with 16 bases in between. Germline-derived CDR1 and CDR2 are SQVTM and ANQGSEA. CDR3: CSAFGEDFYEQYF. The DNA of the CDR3 is TGCAGCGCCTTCGGGGAGGATTTCTACGAGCAGTACTTC.

This clonotype occurred many times. The rearrangement links TRBV4-3 to TRBJ2-2, with D unresolved. Germline assignment: CDR1 LGHNA and CDR2 YSLEER. Between the trimmed V and J ends, which lost 0 bases and 3 bases, there was a span of 8 bases. CDR3 length: 15 amino acids. Here the CDR3 reads CASSQDPGDTGELFF. CDR3 nucleotides: TGCGCCAGCAGCCAAGATCCAGGCGACACCGGGGAGCTGTTTTTT.

The CDR3 reads CASSSKIGTGAFEQYF. The CDR3 DNA sequence: TGTGCCAGCAGCTCCAAGATCGGGACAGGGGCGTTCGAGCAGTACTTC. This rearrangement joins TRBV7-2 to TRBJ2-7; TRBD1 agrees at 10 bases. The germline gives CDR1 SGHTA, CDR2 FQGNSA. Germline trimming cut 4 bases from V and 6 bases from J; bases unmatched to any gene: 12. This CDR3 comprises 16 residues. Looking up the rest from reference TRBV7-2 and TRBJ2-7 gives the full variable domain: GAGVSQSPSNKVTEKGKDVELRCDPISGHTALYWYRQSLGQGLEFLIYFQGNSAPDKSGLPSDRFSAERTGGSVSTLTIQRTQQEDSAVYLCASSSKIGTGAFEQYFGPGTRLTVT.

This clonotype was detected only a few times. The rearrangement links TRBV20-1 to TRBJ2-2; 12 nucleotides match TRBD2. The J segment lost 2 bases and the V segment lost 6 bases, leaving 4 bases of the junction unmatched. This CDR3 spans 15 amino acids. Germline V gives CDR1 DFQATT, CDR2 SNEGSKA (reference sequence). The CDR3 spells CSAELAGGNTGELFF. The CDR3, as DNA: TGCAGTGCAGAACTAGCGGGAGGAAACACCGGGGAGCTGTTTTTT.

This clonotype has at least ten counts. V and J are TRBV27 and TRBJ1-2; D is unresolved. Trimming left V 6 bases short and J 1 base short, with 12 bases between. Germline lookup yields CDR1 MNHEY and CDR2 SMNVEV (reference sequence). The CDR3 is 14 residues long. This CDR3 is CASSPRRINYGYTF. As DNA, the CDR3 is TGTGCCAGCAGCCCCCGGAGAATTAACTATGGCTACACCTTC.

This clonotype was observed at least ten times. The chain carries TRBV28 and TRBJ1-6; the D is unclear. The CDR3 consists of 18 residues. With 4 bases removed from V and 0 bases from J, the gap between germline ends came to 16 bases. Germline V gives CDR1 MDHEN, CDR2 SYDVKM. CDR3 coding DNA: TGTGCCAGCAGTTCATTGGGATCCGAGAGCTCCTATAATTCACCCCTCCACTTT. Translated, it gives CASSSLGSESSYNSPLHF.

The sample holds many counts of this clonotype. This rearrangement joins TRBV28 to TRBJ2-3; D might be TRBD1 (5 bases). The CDR3 is 15 amino acids. Germline-derived CDR1 and CDR2 are MDHEN and SYDVKM. The V end lost 5 bases, the J end lost 0 bases, and 12 bases lay between the germline ends. CDR3 protein: CASSPDILSTDTQYF. The CDR3 nucleotides are TGTGCCAGCAGTCCGGACATTCTTAGCACAGATACGCAGTATTTT.

In its sample, this clonotype was seen many times. V and J are TRBV13 and TRBJ2-5; D might be TRBD2 (5 bases). Germline V gene data show CDR1 as PRHDT and CDR2 as FYEKMQ (reference sequence). The CDR3 has 14 amino acids. The V end was cut by 8 bases, the J end by 2 bases, with 15 bases between. The CDR3 is CASGLRRLQETQYF. The CDR3 bases are TGTGCCAGCGGCCTCCGGAGGTTACAAGAGACCCAGTACTTC.

This clonotype has ten or more counts. The chain is built from TRBV6-5 and TRBJ2-2; 10 bases line up with TRBD2. The germline V gene has CDR1 MNHEY and CDR2 SVGAGI. The CDR3 is made up of 16 amino acids. After removal of 6 bases from V and 0 bases from J, the junction contained 4 bases not matched to a gene. This CDR3 reads CASSTTSGANTGELFF. As DNA, the CDR3 is TGTGCCAGCAGCACCACTAGCGGGGCGAACACCGGGGAGCTGTTTTTT.